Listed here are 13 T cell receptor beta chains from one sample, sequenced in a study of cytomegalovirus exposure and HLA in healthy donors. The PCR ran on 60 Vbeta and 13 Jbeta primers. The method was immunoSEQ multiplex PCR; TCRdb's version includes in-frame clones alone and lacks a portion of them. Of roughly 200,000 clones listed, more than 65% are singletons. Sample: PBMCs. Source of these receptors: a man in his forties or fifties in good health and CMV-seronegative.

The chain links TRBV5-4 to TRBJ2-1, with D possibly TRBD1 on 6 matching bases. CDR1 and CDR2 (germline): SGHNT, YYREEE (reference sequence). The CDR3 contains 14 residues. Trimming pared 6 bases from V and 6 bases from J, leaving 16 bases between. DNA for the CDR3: TGTGCCAGCACCCCCCTCGGGACAACCAATGAGCAGTTCTTC. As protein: CASTPLGTTNEQFF.

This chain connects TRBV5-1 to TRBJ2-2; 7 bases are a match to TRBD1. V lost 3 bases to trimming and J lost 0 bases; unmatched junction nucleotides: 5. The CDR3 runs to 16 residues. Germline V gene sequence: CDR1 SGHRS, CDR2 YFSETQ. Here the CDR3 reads CASSSTGTANTGELFF. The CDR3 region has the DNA TGCGCCAGCAGCTCGACCGGGACAGCGAACACCGGGGAGCTGTTTTTT.

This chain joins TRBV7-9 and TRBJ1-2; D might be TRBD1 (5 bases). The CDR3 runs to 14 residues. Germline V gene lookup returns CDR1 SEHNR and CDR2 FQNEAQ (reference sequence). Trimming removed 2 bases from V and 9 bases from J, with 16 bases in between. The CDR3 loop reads CASSLYRAGRSYTF. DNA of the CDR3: TGTGCCAGCAGCTTATATCGGGCAGGGAGGAGCTACACCTTC.

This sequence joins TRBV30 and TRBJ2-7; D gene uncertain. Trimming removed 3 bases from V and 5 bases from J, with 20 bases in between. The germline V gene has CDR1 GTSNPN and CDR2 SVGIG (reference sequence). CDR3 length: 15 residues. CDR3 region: CAWRDPPRRKHEQYF. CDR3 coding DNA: TGTGCCTGGAGAGATCCTCCGAGGAGAAAGCACGAGCAGTACTTC.

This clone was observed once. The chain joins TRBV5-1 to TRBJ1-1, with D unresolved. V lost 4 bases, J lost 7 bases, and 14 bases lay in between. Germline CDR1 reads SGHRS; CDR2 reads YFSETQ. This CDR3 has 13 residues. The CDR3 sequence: CASSDDPGVEAFF. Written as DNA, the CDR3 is TGCGCCAGCAGCGACGACCCCGGGGTTGAAGCTTTCTTT.

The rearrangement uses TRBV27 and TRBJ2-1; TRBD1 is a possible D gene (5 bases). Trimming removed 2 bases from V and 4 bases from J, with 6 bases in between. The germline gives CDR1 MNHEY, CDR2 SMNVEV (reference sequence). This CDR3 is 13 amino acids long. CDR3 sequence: CASSLGAYNEQFF. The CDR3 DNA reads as TGTGCCAGCAGTTTAGGGGCTTACAATGAGCAGTTCTTC.

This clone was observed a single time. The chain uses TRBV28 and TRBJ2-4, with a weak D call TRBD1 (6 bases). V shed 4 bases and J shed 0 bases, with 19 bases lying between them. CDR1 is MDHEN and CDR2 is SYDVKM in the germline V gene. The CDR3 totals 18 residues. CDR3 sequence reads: CASSSQGRGELAKNIQYF. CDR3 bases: TGTGCCAGCAGTTCACAGGGTCGGGGTGAACTAGCCAAAAACATTCAGTACTTC. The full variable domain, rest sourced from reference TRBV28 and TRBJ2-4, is DVKVTQSSRYLVKRTGEKVFLECVQDMDHENMFWYRQDPGLGLRLIYFSYDVKMKEKGDIPEGYSVSREKKERFSLILESASTNQTSMYLCASSSQGRGELAKNIQYFGAGTRLSVL.

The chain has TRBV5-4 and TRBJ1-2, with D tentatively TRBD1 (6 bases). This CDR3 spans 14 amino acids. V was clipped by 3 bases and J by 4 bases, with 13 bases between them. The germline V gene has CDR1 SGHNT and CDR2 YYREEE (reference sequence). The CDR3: CASSSGTKAYGYTF. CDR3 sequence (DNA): TGTGCCAGCAGCTCCGGGACAAAGGCCTATGGCTACACCTTC.

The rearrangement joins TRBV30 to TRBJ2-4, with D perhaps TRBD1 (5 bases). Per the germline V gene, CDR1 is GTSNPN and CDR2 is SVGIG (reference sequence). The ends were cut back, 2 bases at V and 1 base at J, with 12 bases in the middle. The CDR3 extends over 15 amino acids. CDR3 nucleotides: TGTGCCTGGAGTAGGGTAGGGGCCGCCAAAAACATTCAGTACTTC. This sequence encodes CAWSRVGAAKNIQYF.

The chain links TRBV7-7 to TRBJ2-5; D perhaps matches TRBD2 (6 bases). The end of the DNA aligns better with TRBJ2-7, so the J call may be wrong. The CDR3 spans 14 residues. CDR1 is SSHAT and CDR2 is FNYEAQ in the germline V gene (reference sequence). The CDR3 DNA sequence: TGTGCCAGCAGCTTAGGCGGGGCCGGATACGAGCAGTACTTC. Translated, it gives CASSLGGAGYEQYF.

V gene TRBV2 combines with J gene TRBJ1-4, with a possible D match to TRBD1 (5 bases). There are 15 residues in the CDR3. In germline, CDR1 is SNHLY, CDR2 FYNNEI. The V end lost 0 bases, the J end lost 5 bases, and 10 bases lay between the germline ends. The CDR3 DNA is TGTGCCAGCAGTGAAGCCGACAGATTAAATGAAAAACTGTTTTTT. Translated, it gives CASSEADRLNEKLFF.

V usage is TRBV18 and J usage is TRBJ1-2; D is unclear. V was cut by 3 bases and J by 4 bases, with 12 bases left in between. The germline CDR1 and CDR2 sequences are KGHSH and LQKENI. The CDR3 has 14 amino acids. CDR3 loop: CASSPRQDTYGYTF. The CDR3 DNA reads TGTGCCAGCTCACCTAGGCAGGATACCTATGGCTACACCTTC.

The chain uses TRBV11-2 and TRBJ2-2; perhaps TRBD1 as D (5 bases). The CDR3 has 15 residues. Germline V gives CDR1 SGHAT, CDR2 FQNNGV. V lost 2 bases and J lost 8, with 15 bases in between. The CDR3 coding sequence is TGTGCCAGCAGCTTATGGGTGTACCAGGGAGGGGAGCTGTTTTTT. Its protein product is CASSLWVYQGGELFF.